This TCR beta chain is drawn from a study of shared clonotypes between healthy human individuals. Study summary: Participating donors consisted of two women and a few men aged 18 to 49. Each donor had three CD4 naive, three CD4 memory, two CD8 naive and one CD8 memory plate. Study observations and caveats: A generally larger estimated richness was seen in naive subsets than in memory subsets.

Of note for this clone: Its antigen is as yet unknown.

Method: immunoSEQ multiplex PCR; TCRdb's copy keeps in-frame clones and lacks some. The sample carries roughly 720,000 clones, 80% to 95% recorded once. With CCR7-negative CD45RA+ TemRA cells, CD45RO+ cells were combined in CD8 memory. CDR1 is MDHEN, CDR2 SYDVKM, per germline. There are 12 residues in the CDR3. V was shortened by 6 bases and J by 5 bases, with 9 bases between the two germline ends. The chain has TRBV28 and TRBJ2-3; maybe TRBD2 (6 bases). What was sequenced was memory CD8+ T cells from PBMCs. Subset given: CD45RO+ cells pooled with CCR7-negative TemRA cells. This clonotype was sampled from a man aged 18 to 29 in good health. Some clones in this sample may be carry-over from other donors' samples. The CDR3 DNA is TGTGCCAGCAGCCTCGGGAGAGATACGCAGTATTTT. Translating gives CASSLGRDTQYF. Together with reference TRBV28 and TRBJ2-3, the CDR3 gives the full variable domain: DVKVTQSSRYLVKRTGEKVFLECVQDMDHENMFWYRQDPGLGLRLIYFSYDVKMKEKGDIPEGYSVSREKKERFSLILESASTNQTSMYLCASSLGRDTQYFGPGTRLTVL.